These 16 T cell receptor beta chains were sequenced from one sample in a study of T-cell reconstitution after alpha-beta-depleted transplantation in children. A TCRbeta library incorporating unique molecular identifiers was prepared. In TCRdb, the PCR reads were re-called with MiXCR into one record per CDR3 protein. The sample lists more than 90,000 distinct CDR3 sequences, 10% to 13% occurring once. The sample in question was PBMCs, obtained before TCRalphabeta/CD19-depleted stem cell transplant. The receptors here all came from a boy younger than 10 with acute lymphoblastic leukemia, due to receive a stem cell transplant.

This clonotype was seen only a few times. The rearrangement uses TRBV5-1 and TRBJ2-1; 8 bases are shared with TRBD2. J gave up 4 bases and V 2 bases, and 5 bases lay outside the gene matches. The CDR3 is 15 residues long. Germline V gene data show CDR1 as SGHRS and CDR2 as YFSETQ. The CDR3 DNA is TGCGCCAGCAGCTTCGGAGCGGGGGCGTACAATGAGCAGTTCTTC. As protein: CASSFGAGAYNEQFF.

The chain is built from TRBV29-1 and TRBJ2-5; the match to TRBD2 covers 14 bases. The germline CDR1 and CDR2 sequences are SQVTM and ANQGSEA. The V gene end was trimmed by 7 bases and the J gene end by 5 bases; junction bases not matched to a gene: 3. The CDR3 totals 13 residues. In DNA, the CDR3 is TGCAGCGGCGGACTAGCGGGAGGCGAGACCCAGTACTTC. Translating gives CSGGLAGGETQYF.

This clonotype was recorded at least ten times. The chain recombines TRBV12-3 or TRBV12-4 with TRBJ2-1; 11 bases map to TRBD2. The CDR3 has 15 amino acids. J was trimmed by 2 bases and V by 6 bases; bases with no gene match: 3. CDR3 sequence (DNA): TGTGCCAGCAGGGGACTAGCGGAGGCCTACAATGAGCAGTTCTTC. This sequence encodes CASRGLAEAYNEQFF.

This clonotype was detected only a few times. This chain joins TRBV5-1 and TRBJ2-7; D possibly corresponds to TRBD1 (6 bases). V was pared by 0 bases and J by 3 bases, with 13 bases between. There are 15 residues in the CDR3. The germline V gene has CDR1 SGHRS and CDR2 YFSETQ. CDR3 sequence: CASSLDRTAFYEQYF. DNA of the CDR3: TGCGCCAGCAGCTTGGACAGGACAGCGTTCTACGAGCAGTACTTC.

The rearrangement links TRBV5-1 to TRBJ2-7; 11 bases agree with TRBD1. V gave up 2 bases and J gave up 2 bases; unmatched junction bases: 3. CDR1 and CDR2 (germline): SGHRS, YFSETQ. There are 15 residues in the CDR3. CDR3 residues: CASSFGGQGAYEQYF. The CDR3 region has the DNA TGCGCCAGCAGCTTTGGGGGACAGGGGGCCTACGAGCAGTACTTC.

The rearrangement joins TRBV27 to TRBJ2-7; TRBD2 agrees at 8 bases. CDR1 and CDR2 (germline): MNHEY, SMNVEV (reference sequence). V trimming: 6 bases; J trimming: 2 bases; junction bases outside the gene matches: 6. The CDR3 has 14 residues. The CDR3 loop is CASRTGGWPYEQYF. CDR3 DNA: TGTGCCAGCAGAACGGGAGGGTGGCCCTACGAGCAGTACTTC.

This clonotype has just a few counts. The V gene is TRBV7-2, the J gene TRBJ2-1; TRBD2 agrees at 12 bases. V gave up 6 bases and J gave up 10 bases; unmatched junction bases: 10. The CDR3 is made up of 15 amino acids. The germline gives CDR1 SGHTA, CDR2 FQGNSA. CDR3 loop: CASRTRTSGIGEQFF. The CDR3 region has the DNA TGTGCCAGCAGAACCCGGACTAGCGGGATAGGGGAGCAGTTCTTC.

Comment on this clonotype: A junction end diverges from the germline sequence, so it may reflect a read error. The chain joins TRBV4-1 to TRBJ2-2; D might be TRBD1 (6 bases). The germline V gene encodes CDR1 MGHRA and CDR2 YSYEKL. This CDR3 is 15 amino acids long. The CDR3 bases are TGTGCCAGGGGCCCCGGGCTCCCTTGCACCGGGGAGCTGTTTTTT. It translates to CARGPGLPCTGELFF.

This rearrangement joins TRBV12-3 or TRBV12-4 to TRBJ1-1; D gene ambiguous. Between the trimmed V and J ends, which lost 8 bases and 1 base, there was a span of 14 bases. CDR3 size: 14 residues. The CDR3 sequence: CASGWVGANTEAFF. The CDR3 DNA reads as TGTGCCAGCGGCTGGGTCGGCGCGAACACTGAAGCTTTCTTT.

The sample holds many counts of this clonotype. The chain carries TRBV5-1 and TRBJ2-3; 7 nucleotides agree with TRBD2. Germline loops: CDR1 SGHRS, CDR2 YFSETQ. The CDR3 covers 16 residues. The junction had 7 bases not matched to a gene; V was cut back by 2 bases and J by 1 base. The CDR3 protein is CASSLLGGRGTDTQYF. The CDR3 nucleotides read TGCGCCAGCAGCTTATTAGGCGGGAGAGGCACAGATACGCAGTATTTT.

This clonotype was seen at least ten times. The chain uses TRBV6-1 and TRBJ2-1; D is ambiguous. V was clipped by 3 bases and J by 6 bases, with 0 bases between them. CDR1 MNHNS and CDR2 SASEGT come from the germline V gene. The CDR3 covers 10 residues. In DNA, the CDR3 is TGTGCCAGCAGTGACAATGAGCAGTTCTTC. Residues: CASSDNEQFF.

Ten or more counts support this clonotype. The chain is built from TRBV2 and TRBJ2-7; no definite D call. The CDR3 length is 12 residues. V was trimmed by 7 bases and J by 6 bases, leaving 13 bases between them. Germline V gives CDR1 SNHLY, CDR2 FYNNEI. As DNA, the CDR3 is TGTGCCAGCAACTGGCCCGATTTCGAGCAGTACTTC. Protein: CASNWPDFEQYF.

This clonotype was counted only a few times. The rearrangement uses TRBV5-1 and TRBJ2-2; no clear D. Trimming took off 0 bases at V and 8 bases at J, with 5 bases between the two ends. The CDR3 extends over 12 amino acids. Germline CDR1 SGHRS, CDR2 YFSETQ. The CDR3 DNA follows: TGCGCCAGCAGCTTGGCCGCGGGGGAGCTGTTTTTT. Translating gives CASSLAAGELFF. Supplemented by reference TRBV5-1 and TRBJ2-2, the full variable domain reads KAGVTQTPRYLIKTRGQQVTLSCSPISGHRSVSWYQQTPGQGLQFLFEYFSETQRNKGNFPGRFSGRQFSNSRSEMNVSTLELGDSALYLCASSLAAGELFFGEGSRLTVL.

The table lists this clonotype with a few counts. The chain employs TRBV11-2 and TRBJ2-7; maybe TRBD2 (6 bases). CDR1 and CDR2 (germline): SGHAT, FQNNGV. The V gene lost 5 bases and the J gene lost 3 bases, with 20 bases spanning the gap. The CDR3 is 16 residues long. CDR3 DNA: TGTGCCAGCAGCGCTAGAGGGACTTCGGGGAGCTACGAGCAGTACTTC. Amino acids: CASSARGTSGSYEQYF.

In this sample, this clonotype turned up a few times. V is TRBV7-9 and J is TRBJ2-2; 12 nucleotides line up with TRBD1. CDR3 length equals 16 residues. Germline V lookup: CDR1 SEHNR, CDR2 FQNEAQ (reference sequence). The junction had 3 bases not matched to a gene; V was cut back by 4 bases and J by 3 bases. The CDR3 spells CASSSGQGADTGELFF. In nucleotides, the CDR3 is TGTGCCAGCAGCTCGGGACAGGGGGCCGACACCGGGGAGCTGTTTTTT.

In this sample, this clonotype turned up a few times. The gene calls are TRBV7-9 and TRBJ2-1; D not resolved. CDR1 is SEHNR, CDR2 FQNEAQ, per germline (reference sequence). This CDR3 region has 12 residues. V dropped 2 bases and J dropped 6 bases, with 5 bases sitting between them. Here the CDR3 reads CASSLLLNEQFF. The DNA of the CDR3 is TGTGCCAGCAGCTTACTACTCAATGAGCAGTTCTTC.